One and the same sample provided the 13 T cell receptor beta chains below, sequenced in a study of CD8+ T cells in alopecia areata. Investigators isolated RNA and reverse transcribed it into cDNA to act as the sequencing template. The protocol was immunoSEQ multiplex PCR, while the TCRdb copy is restricted to in-frame clones and leaves out a portion. The table records tens of thousands of clones, about 51% of them present only once. The sequencing sample was made of NKG2D-high CD8+ T cells sorted from blood. The receptors originated from a human donor with alopecia areata.

The J gene is TRBJ2-1, the V gene TRBV2; 8 bases map to TRBD1. This CDR3 spans 14 amino acids. Germline lookup yields CDR1 SNHLY and CDR2 FYNNEI. Trimming at V came to 6 bases and at J to 6 bases, leaving 7 bases not matched to a gene. The CDR3 loop is CASRRQGAINEQFF. For the CDR3, the DNA is TGTGCCAGCAGAAGGCAGGGGGCCATCAATGAGCAGTTCTTC.

This rearrangement joins TRBV28 to TRBJ1-6; D call uncertain. The CDR3 runs 15 residues. Per the germline V gene, CDR1 is MDHEN and CDR2 is SYDVKM. Trimming removed 4 bases at V and 8 bases at J, with 15 bases between. The DNA of the CDR3 is TGTGCCAGCAGTTCGGAGGGCAGCGCCTATTCACCCCTCCACTTT. This codes for CASSSEGSAYSPLHF.

The V call is TRBV13, the J call TRBJ2-2, with D maybe TRBD2 (5 bases). Germline CDR1 and CDR2: PRHDT and FYEKMQ (reference sequence). The CDR3 consists of 13 residues. Trimming left V 4 bases short and J 5 bases short, with 8 bases between. CDR3 sequence: CASSSGGTGELFF. DNA for the CDR3: TGTGCCAGCAGCTCAGGCGGGACCGGGGAGCTGTTTTTT.

The rearrangement links TRBV5-1 to TRBJ2-7; D tentatively reads TRBD1 or TRBD2 (5 bases each). V was pared by 4 bases and J by 3 bases, with 11 bases between. The CDR3 is made up of 13 amino acids. Per germline, CDR1 SGHRS and CDR2 YFSETQ. Here the CDR3 DNA reads TGCGCCAGCAGCCTCCGGGACGGCTACGAGCAGTACTTC. Translation gives CASSLRDGYEQYF.

A few counts support this clone. The chain employs TRBV28 and TRBJ2-7; 7 positions agree with TRBD1. There are 14 residues in the CDR3. V lost 7 bases and J lost 1; bases outside the gene matches: 7. Per the germline V gene, CDR1 is MDHEN and CDR2 is SYDVKM. The CDR3 loop is CASTQPGQSYEQYF. The CDR3 coding sequence is TGTGCCAGCACCCAACCGGGACAGTCCTACGAGCAGTACTTC.

Only a few counts were recorded for this clone. This sequence joins TRBV29-1 and TRBJ1-2, with D maybe TRBD1 (5 bases). CDR1 and CDR2 from the germline V gene are SQVTM and ANQGSEA. The CDR3 has 12 residues. Trimming shortened V by 7 bases and J by 8 bases, and 17 bases separated the two germline ends. Here the CDR3 reads CSARIGGRGYTF. In DNA, the CDR3 is TGCAGCGCCCGGATTGGGGGACGCGGCTACACCTTC.

There are a few counts of this clone. The chain recombines TRBV7-9 with TRBJ2-7, with D perhaps given as TRBD1 or TRBD2 (5 bases each). The V and J ends lost 5 bases and 5 bases respectively, with 16 bases between them. Looked up from germline, CDR1 is SEHNR and CDR2 is FQNEAQ (reference sequence). The CDR3 spans 14 residues. The DNA of the CDR3 is TGTGCCAGCAGCCCCAGGGCTGGAGGAAACGAGCAGTACTTC. Its translation: CASSPRAGGNEQYF.

V gene TRBV6-5 combines with J gene TRBJ1-1; possibly TRBD1 for D (5 bases). Germline V CDR1 and CDR2: MNHEY, SVGAGI. V lost 7 bases to trimming and J lost 5 bases, with 14 bases between them. The length of the CDR3 is 13 residues. The CDR3 nucleotides read TGTGCCAGCACGAGGGACGTGGGAACTGAAGCTTTCTTT. Translated, it gives CASTRDVGTEAFF.

The chain carries TRBV4-3 and TRBJ2-7; TRBD1 is a possible D gene (6 bases). The CDR3 is 13 amino acids. Germline V gives CDR1 LGHNA, CDR2 YSLEER. Deletions cut 3 bases from V and 4 bases from J, with 10 bases between. The CDR3 region is CASSQARGYEQYF. The DNA of the CDR3 is TGCGCCAGCAGCCAGGCCAGGGGATACGAGCAGTACTTC.

This chain joins TRBV18 and TRBJ2-3, with TRBD1 as a possible D gene (6 bases). Germline loops: CDR1 KGHSH, CDR2 LQKENI. The V and J ends lost 4 bases and 5 bases respectively, with 13 bases between them. The CDR3 totals 14 residues. CDR3 region: CASSLGTIGDTQYF. The CDR3 nucleotides are TGTGCCAGCTCACTGGGGACAATAGGAGATACGCAGTATTTT.

This chain connects TRBV29-1 to TRBJ1-1, with D unresolved. CDR1 and CDR2 (germline): SQVTM, ANQGSEA. CDR3 size: 12 residues. V was cut by 4 bases and J by 5 bases, with 11 bases left in between. CDR3 DNA: TGCAGCGTTGTCAGTCACGGGACTGAAGCTTTCTTT. It yields the protein CSVVSHGTEAFF. The full variable domain, completed using reference TRBV29-1 and TRBJ1-1, is SAVISQKPSRDICQRGTSLTIQCQVDSQVTMMFWYRQQPGQSLTLIATANQGSEATYESGFVIDKFPISRPNLTFSTLTVSNMSPEDSSIYLCSVVSHGTEAFFGQGTRLTVV.

The rearrangement links TRBV6-5 to TRBJ2-2; 10 nucleotides line up with TRBD1. V shed 3 bases and J 4 bases; nucleotides not matched to a gene: 2. This CDR3 is built from 15 residues. CDR1 and CDR2 from the germline V gene are MNHEY and SVGAGI. CDR3 loop: CASSYGTGVTGELFF. The CDR3 DNA reads as TGTGCCAGCAGTTATGGGACAGGGGTCACCGGGGAGCTGTTTTTT.

The genes are TRBV6-1 and TRBJ1-1; no definite D call. The CDR3 totals 14 residues. CDR1 is MNHNS and CDR2 is SASEGT in the germline V gene. Trimming stripped 4 bases from V and 3 bases from J, with 12 bases between. CDR3 protein: CASSGGLLDTEAFF. CDR3 nucleotides: TGTGCCAGCAGTGGAGGACTCCTGGACACTGAAGCTTTCTTT.